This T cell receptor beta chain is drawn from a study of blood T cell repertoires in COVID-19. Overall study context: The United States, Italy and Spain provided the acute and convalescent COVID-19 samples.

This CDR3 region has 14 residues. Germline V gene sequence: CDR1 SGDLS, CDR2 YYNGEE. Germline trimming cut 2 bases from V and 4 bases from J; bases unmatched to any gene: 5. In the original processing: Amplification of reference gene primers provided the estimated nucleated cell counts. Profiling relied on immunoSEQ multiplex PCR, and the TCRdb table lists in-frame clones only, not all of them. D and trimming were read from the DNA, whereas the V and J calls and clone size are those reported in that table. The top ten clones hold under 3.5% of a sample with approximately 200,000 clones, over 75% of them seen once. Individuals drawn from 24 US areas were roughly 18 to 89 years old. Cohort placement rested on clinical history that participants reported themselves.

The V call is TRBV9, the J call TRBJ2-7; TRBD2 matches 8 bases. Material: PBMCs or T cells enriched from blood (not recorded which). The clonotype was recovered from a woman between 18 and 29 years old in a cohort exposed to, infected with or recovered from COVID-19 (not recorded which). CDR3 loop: CASSVGTSRYEQYF. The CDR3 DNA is TGTGCCAGCAGCGTGGGGACTAGTAGGTACGAGCAGTACTTC.